The 31 T cell receptor beta chains below were found in one sample sequenced in a study of blood T cells in healthy people across ages. Next came a second PCR, run for about 6 to 12 cycles, which used a sample-barcoded 5' primer along with a J-beta primer mix. One entry per CDR3 protein, called by TCRdb with MiXCR from the 5' RACE reads. The repertoire consists of some 1,800,000 distinct CDR3 sequences, with around 42% occurring once and the leading ten covering 20% to 25%. The specimen was blood. Receptor source: a human donor in good health.

This clonotype was picked up a small number of times. V and J are TRBV29-1 and TRBJ1-5; no definite D call. The CDR3 sequence is 13 residues long. Germline CDR1 reads SQVTM; CDR2 reads ANQGSEA. Deletions cut 4 bases from V and 0 bases from J, with 7 bases between. In DNA form, the CDR3 reads TGCAGCGTTGTCGTGGGTAGCAATCAGCCCCAGCATTTT. It encodes CSVVVGSNQPQHF. Full variable domain (rest looked up from reference TRBV29-1 and TRBJ1-5): SAVISQKPSRDICQRGTSLTIQCQVDSQVTMMFWYRQQPGQSLTLIATANQGSEATYESGFVIDKFPISRPNLTFSTLTVSNMSPEDSSIYLCSVVVGSNQPQHFGDGTRLSIL.

The chain carries TRBV7-2 and TRBJ2-1; 8 bases align to TRBD1. Germline trimming cut 2 bases from V and 1 base from J; bases unmatched to any gene: 10. Germline V gene lookup returns CDR1 SGHTA and CDR2 FQGNSA. CDR3 size: 18 residues. The CDR3 sequence: CASSLRIPRQGSYNEQFF. CDR3 coding DNA: TGTGCCAGCAGCTTACGGATCCCGCGACAGGGGTCCTACAATGAGCAGTTCTTC. Full variable domain (missing parts from reference TRBV7-2 and TRBJ2-1): GAGVSQSPSNKVTEKGKDVELRCDPISGHTALYWYRQSLGQGLEFLIYFQGNSAPDKSGLPSDRFSAERTGGSVSTLTIQRTQQEDSAVYLCASSLRIPRQGSYNEQFFGPGTRLTVL.

The chain employs TRBV4-3 and TRBJ1-3; no reliable D call. The CDR3 extends over 15 amino acids. Germline lookup yields CDR1 LGHNA and CDR2 YSLEER. Deletions cut 4 bases from V and 0 bases from J, with 10 bases between. Written as DNA, the CDR3 is TGCGCCAGCAGCCCTAGTGGCGGCTCTGGAAACACCATATATTTT. Translated: CASSPSGGSGNTIYF.

This clonotype was seen more than once but under ten times. V usage is TRBV2 and J usage is TRBJ2-7; 11 bases line up with TRBD1. Matching the DNA end better, TRBJ2-5 makes the J call doubtful. The length of the CDR3 is 15 residues. Germline V lookup: CDR1 SNHLY, CDR2 FYNNEI. CDR3 sequence reads: CASSEAGTGGETQYF. In nucleotides, the CDR3 is TGTGCCAGCAGTGAAGCAGGGACAGGGGGGGAGACCCAGTACTTC.

The chain combines TRBV6-5 with TRBJ2-5; 8 bases map to TRBD2. The J call is uncertain, as TRBJ2-7 better fits the DNA end. This CDR3 is built from 16 residues. Germline V gene sequence: CDR1 MNHEY, CDR2 SVGAGI. CDR3 residues: CASRTASSGGRREQYF. The CDR3 coding sequence is TGTGCCAGCAGGACCGCCTCAAGCGGGGGACGGCGCGAGCAGTACTTC.

This clonotype occurred a few times. This chain joins TRBV27 and TRBJ2-1; no clear D gene. The CDR3 contains 15 residues. V was pared by 6 bases and J by 3 bases, with 15 bases between. Germline assignment: CDR1 MNHEY and CDR2 SMNVEV (reference sequence). The CDR3 DNA reads TGTGCCAGCAGACAGCCCCTTTTCCTCTACAATGAGCAGTTCTTC. The encoded protein is CASRQPLFLYNEQFF.

The chain has TRBV6-1 and TRBJ1-1; 10 bases match TRBD1. With V trimmed by 8 bases and J by 3 bases, 3 bases remained unmatched. The CDR3 runs 13 residues. Germline lookup yields CDR1 MNHNS and CDR2 SASEGT. In DNA form, the CDR3 reads TGTGCCAGCCGGGACAGGGGATACACTGAAGCTTTCTTT. Its translation is CASRDRGYTEAFF.

The genes are TRBV20-1 and TRBJ2-7; D unclear. CDR3 size: 10 residues. Germline V lookup: CDR1 DFQATT, CDR2 SNEGSKA (reference sequence). The ends were cut back, 4 bases at V and 1 base at J, with 2 bases in the middle. This CDR3 is CSAKSYEQYF. The CDR3 DNA is TGCAGTGCTAAGTCCTACGAGCAGTACTTC.

This chain uses TRBV12-5 with TRBJ2-7; D ambiguous. CDR1 and CDR2 (germline): LGHNT, FRNRAP. Trimming left V 1 base short and J 4 bases short, with 5 bases between. CDR3 size: 12 residues. This chain's CDR3 is CASGLAWYEQYF. As DNA, the CDR3 is TGTGCTAGTGGTTTGGCCTGGTACGAGCAGTACTTC.

V is TRBV5-1 and J is TRBJ2-1, with 7 bases fitting TRBD1. V lost 0 bases, J lost 9 bases, and 9 bases stayed unmatched. The CDR3 is 15 amino acids. The germline V gene has CDR1 SGHRS and CDR2 YFSETQ. The CDR3 DNA is TGCGCCAGCAGCTTGGAAGGACAGGACGGACGTGAGCAGTTCTTC. As protein: CASSLEGQDGREQFF.

CDR3 DNA sequence: TGTGCCAGCAGCCCAAGAAGTGCGGGGGGGCCAGGGGATACGCAGTATTTT. Amino acids: CASSPRSAGGPGDTQYF. This chain joins TRBV4-2 and TRBJ2-3; 9 nucleotides agree with TRBD2. Germline V gene lookup returns CDR1 LGHNA and CDR2 YNFKEQ. The CDR3 runs 17 residues. V shed 4 bases, J shed 6 bases, and the junction held 14 bases outside the gene matches.

Only a few counts were recorded for this clonotype. The rearrangement uses TRBV4-2 and TRBJ2-1; TRBD1 is a possible D gene (6 bases). Germline-derived CDR1 and CDR2 are LGHNA and YNFKEQ. With 4 bases removed from V and 8 bases from J, the gap between germline ends came to 12 bases. This CDR3 region has 13 residues. The CDR3, as DNA: TGTGCCAGCAGCCCTAATACAGGGTATGAGCAGTTCTTC. Residues: CASSPNTGYEQFF.

This sequence joins TRBV29-1 and TRBJ2-7; 7 bases fit TRBD1. This CDR3 has 15 residues. The V gene end was trimmed by 0 bases and the J gene end by 3 bases; junction bases not matched to a gene: 8. The germline gives CDR1 SQVTM, CDR2 ANQGSEA. The CDR3 reads CSVEELWDSHYEQYF. In DNA form, the CDR3 reads TGCAGCGTTGAAGAGTTATGGGACAGCCACTACGAGCAGTACTTC.

This clonotype was counted a few times. The chain is built from TRBV2 and TRBJ1-2, with 8 positions matching TRBD1. This CDR3 is built from 16 residues. V shed 7 bases and J 6 bases; nucleotides not matched to a gene: 16. The germline V gene encodes CDR1 SNHLY and CDR2 FYNNEI. CDR3 protein: CASNVAGGASDDGYTF. The CDR3 DNA sequence: TGTGCCAGCAATGTGGCAGGGGGCGCATCGGACGATGGCTACACCTTC.

This chain links TRBV27 with TRBJ1-2; D remains unclear. V lost 1 base, J lost 5 bases, and 11 bases lay in between. The CDR3 totals 14 residues. Per germline, CDR1 MNHEY and CDR2 SMNVEV (reference sequence). In DNA, the CDR3 is TGTGCCAGCAGTTTATTACCGACGGATTATGGCTACACCTTC. Its translation: CASSLLPTDYGYTF.

On this clonotype: A much larger clonotype is one base distant, so this may be a read error. The chain joins TRBV7-3 to TRBJ2-1; the D gene is possibly TRBD2 (7 bases). The CDR3 runs 14 residues. Looked up from germline, CDR1 is SGHTA and CDR2 is FQGTGA. V was clipped by 11 bases and J by 5 bases, with 19 bases between them. The DNA of the CDR3 is TGTGCCGGCTCTCGGGGGGCCACAAACAATGAGCAGTTCTTC. Translated, it gives CAGSRGATNNEQFF.

The chain combines TRBV7-2 with TRBJ1-2, with a possible D match to TRBD1 (6 bases). V lost 2 bases and J lost 6, with 13 bases in between. The CDR3 is 14 amino acids. Looked up from germline, CDR1 is SGHTA and CDR2 is FQGNSA. For the CDR3, the DNA is TGTGCCAGCAGCTTAACCCCAGGGGTGGATGGCTACACCTTC. This codes for CASSLTPGVDGYTF.

This clonotype turned up a few times. The chain links TRBV3-1 to TRBJ1-1, with TRBD1 as a possible D gene (5 bases). The CDR3 contains 16 residues. V dropped 4 bases and J dropped 4 bases, with 19 bases sitting between them. CDR1 LGHDT and CDR2 YNNKEL come from the germline V gene (reference sequence). CDR3 amino acids: CASSLGTPRRGTEAFF. The CDR3 DNA sequence: TGTGCCAGCAGCCTAGGGACTCCCCGGAGGGGCACTGAAGCTTTCTTT.

Regarding this clonotype: Germline and junction disagree at one end, which may indicate a read error. The genes are TRBV5-1 and TRBJ2-5; D not resolved. Germline lookup yields CDR1 SGHRS and CDR2 YFSETQ. The CDR3 length is 13 residues. The CDR3 DNA follows: TGCGCCAGCAGCTTAGGAGCTCCCAGCGAGCAGGACTTC. Protein sequence: CASSLGAPSEQDF. Filled out from reference TRBV5-1 and TRBJ2-5, the complete variable domain reads KAGVTQTPRYLIKTRGQQVTLSCSPISGHRSVSWYQQTPGQGLQFLFEYFSETQRNKGNFPGRFSGRQFSNSRSEMNVSTLELGDSALYLCASSLGAPSEQDFGPGTRLLVL.

The V call is TRBV28, the J call TRBJ1-2, with TRBD1 identical over 7 bases. Germline CDR1 is MDHEN and CDR2 is SYDVKM. The CDR3 consists of 14 residues. J gave up 8 bases and V 1 base, and 7 bases lay outside the gene matches. CDR3 region: CASSLSPDREGYTF. Written as DNA, the CDR3 is TGTGCCAGCAGTTTATCTCCTGACAGGGAAGGCTACACCTTC.

Comment on this clonotype: A read error is possible here, since a much larger clone lies one base away. The chain recombines TRBV6-2 or TRBV6-3 with TRBJ2-3; D possibly matches TRBD1 or TRBD2 (6 bases each). The germline CDR1 and CDR2 sequences are MNHEY and SVGEGT. V was trimmed by 2 bases and J by 2 bases, leaving 8 bases between them. The CDR3 extends over 14 amino acids. The CDR3 is CASSYRGATDTQYF. As DNA, the CDR3 is TGTGCCAGCAGTTACAGGGGGGCCACAGATACGCAGTATTTT.

The CDR3 protein is CASTLYRGGACNEQFF. The DNA of the CDR3 is TGTGCCAGCACCCTTTACCGGGGGGGGGCGTGCAATGAGCAGTTCTTC. The chain is built from TRBV27 and TRBJ2-1, with 8 bases matching TRBD2. The CDR3 runs 16 residues. Trimming took 7 bases from V and 6 from J; bases not matched to a gene: 14. Germline V gene data show CDR1 as MNHEY and CDR2 as SMNVEV (reference sequence).

This chain links TRBV7-2 with TRBJ2-3, with 8 bases identical to TRBD2. V gave up 5 bases and J gave up 4 bases; unmatched junction bases: 8. CDR1 SGHTA and CDR2 FQGNSA come from the germline V gene. The CDR3 loop spans 15 amino acids. The CDR3 loop is CASSPTTGGADTQYF. CDR3 DNA sequence: TGTGCCAGCAGCCCCACGACCGGGGGGGCAGATACGCAGTATTTT.

CDR3 loop: CASTPGSPEYEQYF. As DNA, the CDR3 is TGTGCCAGCACCCCGGGGTCTCCAGAATACGAGCAGTACTTC. V usage is TRBV28 and J usage is TRBJ2-5; D is perhaps TRBD2 (5 bases). The last part of the DNA fits TRBJ2-7 better; the J call may be wrong. The CDR3 is made up of 14 amino acids. CDR1 MDHEN and CDR2 SYDVKM come from the germline V gene.

This chain connects TRBV6-6 to TRBJ1-1; D is undetermined. This CDR3 region has 15 residues. The germline V gene has CDR1 MNHNY and CDR2 SVGAGI (reference sequence). Trimming removed 5 bases from V and 1 base from J, with 14 bases in between. The DNA for the CDR3 is TGTGCCAGCAGTAGCCCCGGACGGCCGAACACTGAAGCTTTCTTT. As protein: CASSSPGRPNTEAFF.

The rearrangement links TRBV7-2 to TRBJ2-1; tentative D call: TRBD1 (6 bases). V gave up 2 bases and J gave up 4 bases, with 12 bases separating them. The CDR3 has 15 amino acids. Per germline, CDR1 SGHTA and CDR2 FQGNSA. The CDR3 sequence: CASSLWQGPYNEQFF. The CDR3 DNA reads as TGTGCCAGCAGCTTATGGCAGGGGCCTTACAATGAGCAGTTCTTC. The full variable domain, its missing parts supplied by reference TRBV7-2 and TRBJ2-1, is GAGVSQSPSNKVTEKGKDVELRCDPISGHTALYWYRQSLGQGLEFLIYFQGNSAPDKSGLPSDRFSAERTGGSVSTLTIQRTQQEDSAVYLCASSLWQGPYNEQFFGPGTRLTVL.

V gene TRBV2 combines with J gene TRBJ2-7; tentative D call: TRBD1 (6 bases). CDR1 is SNHLY, CDR2 FYNNEI, per germline. Trimming removed 8 bases at V and 2 bases at J, with 19 bases between. This CDR3 is built from 15 residues. In DNA form, the CDR3 reads TGTGCCAGCGCACGCTACAGGGTGGGGGCCTACGAGCAGTACTTC. Translated, it gives CASARYRVGAYEQYF.

The V gene is TRBV28, the J gene TRBJ1-2, with a tentative D call TRBD1 (6 bases). Trimming removed 6 bases from V and 5 bases from J, with 13 bases in between. The CDR3 runs to 13 residues. Germline CDR1 is MDHEN and CDR2 is SYDVKM. CDR3 residues: CASRQGLRYGYTF. The DNA for the CDR3 is TGTGCCAGCAGACAGGGTTTGCGTTATGGCTACACCTTC.

This clonotype was seen more than once but under ten times. The chain links TRBV4-3 to TRBJ2-5, with D possibly TRBD1 on 5 matching bases. CDR3 length equals 15 residues. Deletions cut 4 bases from V and 5 bases from J, with 17 bases between. Germline CDR1 reads LGHNA; CDR2 reads YSLEER. The CDR3 bases are TGCGCCAGCAGCCGCATATTGGGGCAGGGCGAGACCCAGTACTTC. Its protein is CASSRILGQGETQYF.

This clonotype came up once. The chain's CDR3 is CATSVDQTSKYF. CDR3 DNA: TGTGCCACCAGCGTCGACCAGACCTCAAAGTACTTC. The chain recombines TRBV15 with TRBJ2-7, with D uncertain. The CDR3 is 12 residues long. The V end was cut by 5 bases, the J end by 11 bases, with 16 bases between. Germline V CDR1 and CDR2: LNHNV, YYDKDF (reference sequence).

This clonotype appeared a few times. The V call is TRBV12-3 or TRBV12-4, the J call TRBJ2-3; 9 bases are a match to TRBD2. The CDR3 loop spans 20 amino acids. V lost 3 bases, J lost 2 bases, and 18 bases stayed unmatched. CDR3 in DNA: TGTGCCAGCAGTTTGGCCACCAGAGTGACGGGACTAGCTGTCACAGATACGCAGTATTTT. This translates into CASSLATRVTGLAVTDTQYF.